One sample yielded the 13 T cell receptor beta chains listed below, sequenced in a study of cytomegalovirus exposure and HLA in healthy donors. The table came from immunoSEQ multiplex PCR; TCRdb's copy has only in-frame clones and leaves some out. The sample lists about 120,000 clones, 88% occurring once. Sample: PBMCs. Receptors originate from a man aged 18-30 years in good health and CMV-seropositive.

The chain recombines TRBV15 with TRBJ1-5; 11 bases are a match to TRBD1. The germline CDR1 and CDR2 sequences are LNHNV and YYDKDF (reference sequence). This CDR3 is built from 15 residues. V trimming: 6 bases; J trimming: 5 bases; junction bases outside the gene matches: 6. CDR3 sequence reads: CATRKGTGGDQPQHF. For the CDR3, the DNA is TGTGCCACCAGGAAAGGGACAGGGGGTGATCAGCCCCAGCATTTT.

The rearrangement links TRBV28 to TRBJ1-6; 7 bases fit TRBD1. Germline CDR1 is MDHEN and CDR2 is SYDVKM. The CDR3 length is 15 residues. Losses at the gene ends were 1 base for V and 8 bases for J; bases not matched to a gene: 5. CDR3 sequence (DNA): TGTGCCAGCAGTTTATATGGGACAGAGTATTCACCCCTCCACTTT. Its protein is CASSLYGTEYSPLHF.

The chain has TRBV2 and TRBJ1-4; no clear D. This CDR3 is 11 amino acids long. V lost 7 bases, J lost 7 bases, and 7 bases lay in between. Looked up from germline, CDR1 is SNHLY and CDR2 is FYNNEI. The CDR3 region is CASILLEKLFF. The CDR3 DNA follows: TGTGCCAGCATTCTACTTGAAAAACTGTTTTTT.

V gene TRBV18 combines with J gene TRBJ2-5; D is unclear. The CDR3 has 12 residues. Trimming took 3 bases from V and 5 from J, leaving 7 bases between them. Germline CDR1 KGHSH, CDR2 LQKENI. The CDR3 DNA sequence: TGTGCCAGCTCACCCCCCGCGGAGACCCAGTACTTC. Its translation is CASSPPAETQYF.

The V and J genes are TRBV5-1 and TRBJ1-2, with D perhaps TRBD1 (5 bases). The CDR3 sequence is 15 residues long. Germline CDR1 reads SGHRS; CDR2 reads YFSETQ. Deletions cut 6 bases from V and 0 bases from J, with 15 bases between. The CDR3 reads CASNGGEPANYGYTF. CDR3 DNA sequence: TGCGCCAGCAATGGGGGGGAACCCGCTAACTATGGCTACACCTTC.

V is TRBV7-8 and J is TRBJ1-5; TRBD1 might be the D (5 bases). V lost 1 base and J lost 0, with 13 bases in between. The CDR3 runs to 17 residues. The germline V gene has CDR1 SGHVS and CDR2 FQNEAQ. The CDR3 DNA follows: TGTGCCAGCAGCTTAGGCGACAGCTTCCTTAGCAATCAGCCCCAGCATTTT. Protein: CASSLGDSFLSNQPQHF. The full variable domain, rest sourced from reference TRBV7-8 and TRBJ1-5, is GAGVSQSPRYKVAKRGQDVALRCDPISGHVSLFWYQQALGQGPEFLTYFQNEAQLDKSGLPSDRFFAERPEGSVSTLKIQRTQQEDSAVYLCASSLGDSFLSNQPQHFGDGTRLSIL.

The CDR3 reads CASSLMAAEQYF. The DNA for the CDR3 is TGTGCCAGCAGCTTAATGGCCGCCGAGCAGTACTTC. The gene calls are TRBV7-9 and TRBJ2-7; D gene unclear. The CDR3 has 12 amino acids. Trimming stripped 2 bases from V and 6 bases from J, with 8 bases between. Germline values: CDR1 SEHNR, CDR2 FQNEAQ (reference sequence).

V is TRBV20-1 and J is TRBJ1-1; D ambiguous. The V end was cut by 5 bases, the J end by 3 bases, with 7 bases between. The CDR3 spans 11 residues. Germline V CDR1 and CDR2: DFQATT, SNEGSKA (reference sequence). CDR3: CSAPLYTEAFF. Written as DNA, the CDR3 is TGCAGTGCTCCCTTGTACACTGAAGCTTTCTTT.

The chain combines TRBV9 with TRBJ2-1, with TRBD1 as a possible D gene (5 bases). The CDR3 totals 13 residues. The V and J ends lost 2 bases and 8 bases respectively, with 11 bases between them. Germline lookup yields CDR1 SGDLS and CDR2 YYNGEE. DNA for the CDR3: TGTGCCAGCAGCGTCTTAGGGGCAGATGAGCAGTTCTTC. Its protein product is CASSVLGADEQFF.

The chain joins TRBV5-1 to TRBJ2-1; no firm D call. The germline V and J ends were trimmed by 2 bases and 0 bases, with 9 bases remaining between them. CDR1 and CDR2 (germline): SGHRS, YFSETQ. The CDR3 covers 15 residues. The CDR3 reads CASSLTAGSYNEQFF. The DNA of the CDR3 is TGCGCCAGCAGCTTAACAGCAGGCTCCTACAATGAGCAGTTCTTC.

The rearrangement uses TRBV6-4 and TRBJ2-3; 7 bases match TRBD2. The CDR3 is 15 amino acids. Germline CDR1 reads MRHNA; CDR2 reads SNTAGT. Trimming at V came to 6 bases and at J to 4 bases, leaving 10 bases not matched to a gene. The CDR3 DNA sequence: TGTGCCAGCAGCCCCGAGGGAGGGCAGTCAGATACGCAGTATTTT. Amino acid sequence: CASSPEGGQSDTQYF.

CDR3 region: CASSLVAGDTGELFF. CDR3 coding DNA: TGCGCCAGCAGCTTGGTTGCGGGGGACACCGGGGAGCTGTTTTTT. This sequence joins TRBV5-1 and TRBJ2-2; 7 bases are shared with TRBD2. Germline-derived CDR1 and CDR2 are SGHRS and YFSETQ. This CDR3 spans 15 amino acids. V lost 0 bases, J lost 3 bases, and 2 bases stayed unmatched.

The chain uses TRBV4-1 and TRBJ1-2; 8 nucleotides agree with TRBD1. The V gene end was trimmed by 1 base and the J gene end by 2 bases; junction bases not matched to a gene: 12. The CDR3 sequence is 18 residues long. Germline V gives CDR1 MGHRA, CDR2 YSYEKL. DNA of the CDR3: TGCGCCAGCAGCCAAGTTAACCAGGGACAGGTCATAAACTATGGCTACACCTTC. Its translation: CASSQVNQGQVINYGYTF.